This T cell receptor (beta chain) is drawn from a study of spatial heterogeneity in lung cancer. On each TCR cDNA molecule, a unique molecular identifier was present. TCRdb reprocessed the 5' RACE reads with MiXCR, giving one entry per CDR3 protein. The data hold 36,000 or so distinct CDR3 sequences, with 4% to 6% observed a single time. Per germline, CDR1 MNHEY and CDR2 SVGAGI. Trimming removed 8 bases from V and 5 bases from J, with 21 bases in between. This CDR3 spans 15 amino acids. Described time point: sample taken at primary tumor resection. The authors sequenced whole RNA from tumor, nontumor lung or frozen PBMC without sorting. The approximately 70 donors had untreated early-stage non-small cell lung cancer. This clonotype was observed many times.

The sample was PBMCs, taken at surgery. The receptor's source is a female donor with early-stage non-small cell lung cancer. This chain connects TRBV6-5 to TRBJ2-5; D ambiguous. CDR3 coding DNA: TGTGCCAGCCGCGCCCTATTAGGGAATTCGGAGACCCAGTACTTC. The encoded protein is CASRALLGNSETQYF.